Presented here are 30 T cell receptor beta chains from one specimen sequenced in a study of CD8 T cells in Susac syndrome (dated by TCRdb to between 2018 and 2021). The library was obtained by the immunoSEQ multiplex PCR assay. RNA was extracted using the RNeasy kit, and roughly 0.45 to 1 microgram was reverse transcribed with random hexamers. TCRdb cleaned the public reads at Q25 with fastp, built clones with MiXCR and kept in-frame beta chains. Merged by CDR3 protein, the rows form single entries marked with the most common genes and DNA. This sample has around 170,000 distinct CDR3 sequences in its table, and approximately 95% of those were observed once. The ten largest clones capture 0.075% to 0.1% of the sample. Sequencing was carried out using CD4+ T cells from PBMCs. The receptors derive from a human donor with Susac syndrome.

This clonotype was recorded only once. The CDR3 sequence is CASSPSGNSPLHF. The CDR3 DNA reads TGTGCCAGCAGCCCAAGCGGGAACTCACCCCTCCACTTT. The chain uses TRBV3-1 and TRBJ1-6; D remains ambiguous. Germline assignment: CDR1 LGHDT and CDR2 YNNKEL (reference sequence). CDR3 length equals 13 residues. V lost 4 bases to trimming and J lost 10 bases, with 11 bases between them.

The DNA of the CDR3 is TGCGCCAGCAGCCAAGAAGAGGGCTCCGGGGAGCTGTTTTTT. Encoded protein: CASSQEEGSGELFF. The chain joins TRBV4-3 to TRBJ2-2, with D possibly TRBD2 on 5 matching bases. Germline V CDR1 and CDR2: LGHNA, YSLEER. V gave up 0 bases and J gave up 6 bases, with 8 bases separating them. The CDR3 has 14 amino acids.

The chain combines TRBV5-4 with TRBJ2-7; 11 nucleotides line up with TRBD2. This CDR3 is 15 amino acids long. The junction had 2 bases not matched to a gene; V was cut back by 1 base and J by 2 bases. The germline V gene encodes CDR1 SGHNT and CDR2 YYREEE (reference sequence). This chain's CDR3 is CASSLSSGGTYEQYF. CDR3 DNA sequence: TGTGCCAGCAGCTTGTCTAGCGGGGGGACCTACGAGCAGTACTTC.

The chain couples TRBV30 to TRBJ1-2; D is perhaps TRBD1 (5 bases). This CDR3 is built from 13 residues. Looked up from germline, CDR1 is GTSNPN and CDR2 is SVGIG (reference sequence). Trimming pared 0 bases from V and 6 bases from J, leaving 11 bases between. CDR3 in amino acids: CAWSVKGRDGYTF. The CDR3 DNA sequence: TGTGCCTGGAGTGTAAAGGGGAGGGATGGCTACACCTTC.

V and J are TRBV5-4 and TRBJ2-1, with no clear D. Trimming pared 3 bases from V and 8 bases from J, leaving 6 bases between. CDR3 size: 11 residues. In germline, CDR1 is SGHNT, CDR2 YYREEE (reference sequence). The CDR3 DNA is TGTGCCAGCAGCTGGGATGATGAGCAGTTCTTC. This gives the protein CASSWDDEQFF.

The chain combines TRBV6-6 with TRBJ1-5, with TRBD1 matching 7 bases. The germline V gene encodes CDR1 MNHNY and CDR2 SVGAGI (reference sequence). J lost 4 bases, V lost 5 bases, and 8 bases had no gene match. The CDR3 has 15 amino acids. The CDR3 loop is CASSLRDRQNQPQHF. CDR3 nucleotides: TGTGCCAGCAGTCTCCGGGACAGACAAAATCAGCCCCAGCATTTT.

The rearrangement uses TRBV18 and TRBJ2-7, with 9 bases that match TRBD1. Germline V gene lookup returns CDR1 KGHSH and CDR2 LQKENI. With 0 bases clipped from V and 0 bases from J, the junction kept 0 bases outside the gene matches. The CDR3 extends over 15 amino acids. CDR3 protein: CASSPPTGGSYEQYF. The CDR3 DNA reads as TGTGCCAGCTCACCACCGACAGGGGGCTCCTACGAGCAGTACTTC.

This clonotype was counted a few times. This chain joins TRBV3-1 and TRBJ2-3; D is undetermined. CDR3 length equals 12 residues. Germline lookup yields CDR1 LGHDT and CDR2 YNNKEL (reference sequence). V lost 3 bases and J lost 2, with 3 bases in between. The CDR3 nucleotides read TGTGCCAGCAGCCAGACCACAGATACGCAGTATTTT. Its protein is CASSQTTDTQYF.

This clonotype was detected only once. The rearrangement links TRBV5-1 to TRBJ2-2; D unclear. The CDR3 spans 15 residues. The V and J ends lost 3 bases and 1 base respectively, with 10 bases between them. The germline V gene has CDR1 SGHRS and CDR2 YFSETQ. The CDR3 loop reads CASSWSSRNTGELFF. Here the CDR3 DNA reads TGCGCCAGCAGCTGGAGCAGCCGGAACACCGGGGAGCTGTTTTTT.

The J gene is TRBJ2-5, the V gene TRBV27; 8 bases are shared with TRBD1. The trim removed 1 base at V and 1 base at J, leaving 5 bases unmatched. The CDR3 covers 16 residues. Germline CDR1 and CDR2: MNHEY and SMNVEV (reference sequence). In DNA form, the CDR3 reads TGTGCCAGCAGTTTATACCCCAGGGGGCGCCAAGAGACCCAGTACTTC. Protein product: CASSLYPRGRQETQYF.

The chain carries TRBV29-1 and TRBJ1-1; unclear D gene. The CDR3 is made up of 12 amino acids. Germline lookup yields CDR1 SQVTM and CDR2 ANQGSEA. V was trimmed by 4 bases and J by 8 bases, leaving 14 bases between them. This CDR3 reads CSVGPELGEAFF. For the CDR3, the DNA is TGCAGCGTTGGACCCGAATTAGGCGAAGCTTTCTTT. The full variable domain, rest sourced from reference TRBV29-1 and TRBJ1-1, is SAVISQKPSRDICQRGTSLTIQCQVDSQVTMMFWYRQQPGQSLTLIATANQGSEATYESGFVIDKFPISRPNLTFSTLTVSNMSPEDSSIYLCSVGPELGEAFFGQGTRLTVV.

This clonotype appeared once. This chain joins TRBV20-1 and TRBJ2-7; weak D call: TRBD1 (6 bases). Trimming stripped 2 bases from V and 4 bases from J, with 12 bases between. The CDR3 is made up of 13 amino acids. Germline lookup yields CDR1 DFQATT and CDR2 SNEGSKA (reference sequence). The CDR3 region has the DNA TGCAGTGCTAGACAAGACAGGATGTACGAGCAGTACTTC. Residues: CSARQDRMYEQYF.

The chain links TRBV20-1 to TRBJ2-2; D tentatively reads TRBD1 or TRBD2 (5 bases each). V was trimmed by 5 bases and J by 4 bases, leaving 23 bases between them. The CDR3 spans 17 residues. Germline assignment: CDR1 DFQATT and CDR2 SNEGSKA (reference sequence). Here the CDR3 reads CSASELERGRFTGELFF. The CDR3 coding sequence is TGCAGTGCTTCGGAGTTGGAGAGGGGAAGGTTCACCGGGGAGCTGTTTTTT.

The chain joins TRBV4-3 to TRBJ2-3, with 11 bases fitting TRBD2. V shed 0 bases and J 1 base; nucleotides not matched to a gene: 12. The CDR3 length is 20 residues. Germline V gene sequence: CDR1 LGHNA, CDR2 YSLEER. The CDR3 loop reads CASSQDFWLAGGQRTDTQYF. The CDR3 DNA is TGCGCCAGCAGCCAAGATTTCTGGCTAGCGGGGGGCCAGCGCACAGATACGCAGTATTTT.

The CDR3: CASSLAGAKNQPQHF. CDR3 coding DNA: TGCGCCAGCAGCTTGGCAGGGGCCAAGAATCAGCCCCAGCATTTT. The rearrangement uses TRBV5-1 and TRBJ1-5; perhaps TRBD1 as D (6 bases). The CDR3 is 15 residues long. Trimming shortened V by 0 bases and J by 4 bases, and 11 bases separated the two germline ends. Germline V gives CDR1 SGHRS, CDR2 YFSETQ. The complete variable domain, with remaining parts taken from reference TRBV5-1 and TRBJ1-5, reads KAGVTQTPRYLIKTRGQQVTLSCSPISGHRSVSWYQQTPGQGLQFLFEYFSETQRNKGNFPGRFSGRQFSNSRSEMNVSTLELGDSALYLCASSLAGAKNQPQHFGDGTRLSIL.

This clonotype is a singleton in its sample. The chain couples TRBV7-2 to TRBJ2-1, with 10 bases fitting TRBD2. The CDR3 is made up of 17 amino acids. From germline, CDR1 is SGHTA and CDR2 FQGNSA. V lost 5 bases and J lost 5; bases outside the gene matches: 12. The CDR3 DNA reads TGTGCCAGCAGCCCTCCAACAATAGCGGGGGGTAACAATGAGCAGTTCTTC. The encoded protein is CASSPPTIAGGNNEQFF. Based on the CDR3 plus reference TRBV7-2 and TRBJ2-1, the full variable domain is GAGVSQSPSNKVTEKGKDVELRCDPISGHTALYWYRQSLGQGLEFLIYFQGNSAPDKSGLPSDRFSAERTGGSVSTLTIQRTQQEDSAVYLCASSPPTIAGGNNEQFFGPGTRLTVL.

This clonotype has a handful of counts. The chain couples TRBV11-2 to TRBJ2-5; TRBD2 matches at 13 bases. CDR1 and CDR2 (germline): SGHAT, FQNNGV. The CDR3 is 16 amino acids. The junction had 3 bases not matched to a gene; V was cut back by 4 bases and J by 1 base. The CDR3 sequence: CASSSWTSGGQETQYF. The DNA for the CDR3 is TGTGCCAGCAGCTCGTGGACTAGCGGGGGCCAAGAGACCCAGTACTTC.

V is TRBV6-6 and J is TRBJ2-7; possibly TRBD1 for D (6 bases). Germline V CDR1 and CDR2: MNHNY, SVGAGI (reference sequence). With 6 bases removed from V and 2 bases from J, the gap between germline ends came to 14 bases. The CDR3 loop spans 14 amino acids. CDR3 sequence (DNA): TGTGCCAGCAGGTACCGGGACATCCCCTACGAGCAGTACTTC. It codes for CASRYRDIPYEQYF.

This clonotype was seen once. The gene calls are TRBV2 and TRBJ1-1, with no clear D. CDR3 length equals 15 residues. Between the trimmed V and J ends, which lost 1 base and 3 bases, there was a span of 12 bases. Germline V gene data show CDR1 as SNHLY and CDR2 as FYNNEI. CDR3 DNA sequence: TGTGCCAGCAGTGAAGATAGGTCCGGATACACTGAAGCTTTCTTT. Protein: CASSEDRSGYTEAFF.

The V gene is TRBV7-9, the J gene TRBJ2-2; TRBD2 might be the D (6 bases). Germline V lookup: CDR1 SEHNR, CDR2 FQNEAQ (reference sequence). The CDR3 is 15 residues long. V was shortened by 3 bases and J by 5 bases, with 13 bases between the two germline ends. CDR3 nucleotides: TGTGCCAGCAGCTTGTTAAACAGCGGGACCGGGGAGCTGTTTTTT. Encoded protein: CASSLLNSGTGELFF.

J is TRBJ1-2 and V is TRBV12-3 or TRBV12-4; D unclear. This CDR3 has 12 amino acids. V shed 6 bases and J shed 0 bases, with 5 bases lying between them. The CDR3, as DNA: TGTGCCAGCAGCCCGGCTAACTATGGCTACACCTTC. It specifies CASSPANYGYTF.

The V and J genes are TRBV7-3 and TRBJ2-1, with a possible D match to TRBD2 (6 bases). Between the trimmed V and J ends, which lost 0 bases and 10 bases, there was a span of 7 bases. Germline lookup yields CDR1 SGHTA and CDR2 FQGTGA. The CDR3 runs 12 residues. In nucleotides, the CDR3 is TGTGCCAGCAGCTTAACCGCGGGGGAGCAGTTCTTC. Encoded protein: CASSLTAGEQFF.

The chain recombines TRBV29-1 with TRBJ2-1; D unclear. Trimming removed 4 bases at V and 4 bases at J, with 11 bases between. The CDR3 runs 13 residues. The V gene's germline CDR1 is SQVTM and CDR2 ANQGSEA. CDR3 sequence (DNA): TGCAGCGTTGGACCCCCGAATTACAATGAGCAGTTCTTC. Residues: CSVGPPNYNEQFF.

The CDR3 here is CASTGAFSPLHF. As DNA, the CDR3 is TGTGCCAGTACAGGGGCCTTTTCACCCCTCCACTTT. This chain links TRBV30 with TRBJ1-6, with 7 bases matching TRBD1. The CDR3 is 12 amino acids. J gave up 9 bases and V 8 bases, and 7 bases lay outside the gene matches. Germline CDR1 reads GTSNPN; CDR2 reads SVGIG (reference sequence).

The CDR3 protein is CASRRTGRLETQYF. CDR3 nucleotides: TGTGCCAGCAGACGAACAGGGAGATTAGAGACCCAGTACTTC. The chain links TRBV27 to TRBJ2-5; D is possibly TRBD1 (6 bases). The CDR3 contains 14 residues. Germline V lookup: CDR1 MNHEY, CDR2 SMNVEV (reference sequence). Between the trimmed V and J ends, which lost 6 bases and 4 bases, there was a span of 15 bases.

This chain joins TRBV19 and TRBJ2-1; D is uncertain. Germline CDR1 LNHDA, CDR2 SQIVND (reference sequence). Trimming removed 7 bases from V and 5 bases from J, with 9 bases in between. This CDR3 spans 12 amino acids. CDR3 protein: CASITTHNEQFF. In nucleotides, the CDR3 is TGTGCCAGTATTACTACCCACAATGAGCAGTTCTTC.

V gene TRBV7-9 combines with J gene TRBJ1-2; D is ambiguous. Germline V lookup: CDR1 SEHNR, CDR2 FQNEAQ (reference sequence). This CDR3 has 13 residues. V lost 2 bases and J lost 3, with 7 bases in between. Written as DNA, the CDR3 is TGTGCCAGCAGCTTAAGATCCCACTATGGCTACACCTTC. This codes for CASSLRSHYGYTF. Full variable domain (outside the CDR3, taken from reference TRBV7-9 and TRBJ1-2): DTGVSQNPRHKITKRGQNVTFRCDPISEHNRLYWYRQTLGQGPEFLTYFQNEAQLEKSRLLSDRFSAERPKGSFSTLEIQRTEQGDSAMYLCASSLRSHYGYTFGSGTRLTVV.

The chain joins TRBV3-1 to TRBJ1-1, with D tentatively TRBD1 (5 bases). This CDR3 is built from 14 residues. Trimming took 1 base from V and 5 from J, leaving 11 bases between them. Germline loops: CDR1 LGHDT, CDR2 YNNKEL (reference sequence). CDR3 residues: CASSQAGGETEAFF. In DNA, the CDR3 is TGTGCCAGCAGCCAAGCGGGGGGGGAGACTGAAGCTTTCTTT.

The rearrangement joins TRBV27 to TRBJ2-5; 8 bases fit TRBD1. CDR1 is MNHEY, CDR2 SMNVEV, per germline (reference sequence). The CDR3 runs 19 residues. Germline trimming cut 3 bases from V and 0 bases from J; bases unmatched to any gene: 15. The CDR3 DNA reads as TGTGCCAGCAGTTTTCTGGGACAGGTTGGCAGCTCGTACCAAGAGACCCAGTACTTC. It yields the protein CASSFLGQVGSSYQETQYF.

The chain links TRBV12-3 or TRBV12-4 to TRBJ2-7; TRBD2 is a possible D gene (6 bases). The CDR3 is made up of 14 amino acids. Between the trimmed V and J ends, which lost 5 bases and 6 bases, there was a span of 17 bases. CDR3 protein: CASSLSLVGSEQYF. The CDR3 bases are TGTGCCAGCAGTCTTTCTTTGGTCGGGAGCGAGCAGTACTTC.